The T cell receptor beta chain under discussion was sequenced for a study of blood T cell repertoires in COVID-19. The overall study: Collection of acute and convalescent COVID-19 samples took place in the United States, Italy and Spain. T cells, B-cell-depleted T cells, or PBMCs supplied cDNA or gDNA.

The trim removed 9 bases at V and 7 bases at J, leaving 9 bases unmatched. The germline V gene has CDR1 LNHDA and CDR2 SQIVND (reference sequence). CDR3 length: 13 amino acids. Authors' processing steps: Estimation of nucleated cell counts relied on the amplification of reference gene primers. Clones were read by immunoSEQ multiplex PCR, and TCRdb kept only the in-frame ones, dropping some. From that table come the V and J calls and clone size; the DNA was used to work out D and trimming. The sample records about 240,000 clones, around 90% being singletons. Sequencing was performed on peripheral blood. The rearrangement joins TRBV19 to TRBJ2-4; 7 bases agree with TRBD2. This TCR was sampled from a man between 60 and 75 years old who had recovered from COVID-19. CDR3 residues: CASLPGGSNIQYF. CDR3 in DNA: TGTGCCAGCCTCCCCGGGGGGTCGAACATTCAGTACTTC.